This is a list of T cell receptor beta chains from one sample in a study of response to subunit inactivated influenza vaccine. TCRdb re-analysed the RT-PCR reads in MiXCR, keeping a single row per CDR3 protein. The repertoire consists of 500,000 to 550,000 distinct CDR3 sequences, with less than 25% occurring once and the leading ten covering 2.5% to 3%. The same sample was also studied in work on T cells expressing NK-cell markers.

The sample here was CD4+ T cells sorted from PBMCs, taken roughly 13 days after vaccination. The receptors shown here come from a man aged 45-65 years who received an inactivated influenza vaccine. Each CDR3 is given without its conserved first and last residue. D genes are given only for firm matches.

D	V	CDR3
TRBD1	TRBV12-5	ASAPSGQGRVGEQY
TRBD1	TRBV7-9	ASSRDRGEHNEQF
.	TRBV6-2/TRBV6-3	ASTSSSYEQY
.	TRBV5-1	ASSLLQGRNSNEQF
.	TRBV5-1	ASGGQNTGELF
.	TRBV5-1	ASSYRNEQF
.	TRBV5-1	ASSPGVAVNTEAF
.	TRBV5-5	ASSFPGATDTQY
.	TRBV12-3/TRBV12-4	ASSLAGTPHYEQY
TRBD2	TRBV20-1	SASGAGGNTDTQY
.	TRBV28	ASTEQPRVGGYT
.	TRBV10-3	AISDRTYEQY
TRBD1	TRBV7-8	ASSPHGTGGDEQF
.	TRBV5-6	ASSLLQYLLSGANVLT
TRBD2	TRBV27	ASRREFGYNEQF